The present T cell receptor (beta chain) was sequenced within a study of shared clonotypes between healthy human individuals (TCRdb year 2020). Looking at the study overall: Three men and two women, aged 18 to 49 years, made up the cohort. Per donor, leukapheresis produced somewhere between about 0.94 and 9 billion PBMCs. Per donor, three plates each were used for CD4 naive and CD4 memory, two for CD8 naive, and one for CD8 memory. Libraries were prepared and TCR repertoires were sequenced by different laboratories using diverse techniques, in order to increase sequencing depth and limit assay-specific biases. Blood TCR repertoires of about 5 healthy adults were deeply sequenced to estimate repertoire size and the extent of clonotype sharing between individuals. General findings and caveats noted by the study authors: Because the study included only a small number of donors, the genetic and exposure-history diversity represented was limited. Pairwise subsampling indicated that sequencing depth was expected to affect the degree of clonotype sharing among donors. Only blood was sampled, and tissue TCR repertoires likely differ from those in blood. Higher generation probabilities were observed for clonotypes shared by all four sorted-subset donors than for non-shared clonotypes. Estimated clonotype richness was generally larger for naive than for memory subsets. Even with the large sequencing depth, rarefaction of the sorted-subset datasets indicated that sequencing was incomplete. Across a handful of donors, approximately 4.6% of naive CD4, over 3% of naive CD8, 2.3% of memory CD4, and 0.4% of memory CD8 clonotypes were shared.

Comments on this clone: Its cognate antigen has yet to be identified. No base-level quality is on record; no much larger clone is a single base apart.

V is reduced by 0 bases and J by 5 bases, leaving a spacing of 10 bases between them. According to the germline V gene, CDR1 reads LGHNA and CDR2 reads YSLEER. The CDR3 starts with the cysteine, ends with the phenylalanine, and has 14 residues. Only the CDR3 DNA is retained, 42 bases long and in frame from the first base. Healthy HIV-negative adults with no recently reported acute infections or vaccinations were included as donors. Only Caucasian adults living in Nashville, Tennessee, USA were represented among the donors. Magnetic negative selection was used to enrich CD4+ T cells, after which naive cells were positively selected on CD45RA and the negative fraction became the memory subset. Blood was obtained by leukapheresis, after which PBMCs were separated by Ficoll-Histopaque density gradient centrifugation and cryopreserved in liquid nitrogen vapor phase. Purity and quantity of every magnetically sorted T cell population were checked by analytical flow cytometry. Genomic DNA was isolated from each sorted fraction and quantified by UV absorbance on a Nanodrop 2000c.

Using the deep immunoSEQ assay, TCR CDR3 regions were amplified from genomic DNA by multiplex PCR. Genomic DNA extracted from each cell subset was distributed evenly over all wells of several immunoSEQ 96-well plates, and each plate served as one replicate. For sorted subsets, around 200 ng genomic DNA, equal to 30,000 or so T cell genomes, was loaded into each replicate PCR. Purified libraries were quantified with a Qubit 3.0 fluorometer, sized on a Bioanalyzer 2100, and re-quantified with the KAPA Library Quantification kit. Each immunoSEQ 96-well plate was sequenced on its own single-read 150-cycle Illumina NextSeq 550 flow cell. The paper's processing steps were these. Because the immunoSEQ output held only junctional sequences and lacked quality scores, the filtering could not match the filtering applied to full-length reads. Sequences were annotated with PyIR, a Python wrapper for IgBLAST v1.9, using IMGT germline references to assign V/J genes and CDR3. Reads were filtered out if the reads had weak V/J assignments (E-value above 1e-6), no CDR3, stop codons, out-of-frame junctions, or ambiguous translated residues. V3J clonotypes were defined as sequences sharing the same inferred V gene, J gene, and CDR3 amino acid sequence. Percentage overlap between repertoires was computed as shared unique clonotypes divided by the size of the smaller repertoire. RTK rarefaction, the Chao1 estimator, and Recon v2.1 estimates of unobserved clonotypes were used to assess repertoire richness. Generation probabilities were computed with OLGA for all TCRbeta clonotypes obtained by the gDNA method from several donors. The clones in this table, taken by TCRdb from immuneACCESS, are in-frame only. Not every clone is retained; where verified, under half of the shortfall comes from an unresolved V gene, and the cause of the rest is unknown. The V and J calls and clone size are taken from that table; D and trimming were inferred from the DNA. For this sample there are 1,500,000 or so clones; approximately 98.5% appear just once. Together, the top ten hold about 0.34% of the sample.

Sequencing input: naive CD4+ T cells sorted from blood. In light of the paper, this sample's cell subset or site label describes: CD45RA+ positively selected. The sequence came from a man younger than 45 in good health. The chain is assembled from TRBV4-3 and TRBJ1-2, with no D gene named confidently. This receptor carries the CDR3 CASSQDFQGYGYTF. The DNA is TGCGCCAGCAGCCAAGATTTTCAAGGGTATGGCTACACCTTC.